What follows describes a single T cell receptor (beta chain). Its target is not known. Germline trimming cut 5 bases from V and 4 bases from J; bases unmatched to any gene: 8. Germline loops: CDR1 LNHNV, CDR2 YYDKDF (reference sequence). The CDR3 is 14 amino acids. This entry is derived from a study of OX40 agonist ivuxolimab in advanced cancers. Sequencing used immunoSEQ multiplex PCR; TCRdb keeps in-frame clones, though not all of them. Of around 64,000 clones listed, around nine tenths are singletons. The study's findings and limits: Doses of 0.1 to 3.0 mg/kg were accompanied by clonal expansion of CD4+ and CD8+ blood T cells by week 6.

The TCR originated in an adult with an advanced solid tumor such as melanoma, head and neck, liver or kidney cancer. The sequencing here drew on CD4+ or CD8+ T cells sorted from blood, taken in a trial of the OX40 agonist ivuxolimab. The V gene is TRBV15, the J gene TRBJ2-7; 7 positions agree with TRBD2. The CDR3 loop is CATSGGEGHYEQYF. DNA of the CDR3: TGTGCCACCAGCGGGGGGGAGGGGCATTACGAGCAGTACTTC.